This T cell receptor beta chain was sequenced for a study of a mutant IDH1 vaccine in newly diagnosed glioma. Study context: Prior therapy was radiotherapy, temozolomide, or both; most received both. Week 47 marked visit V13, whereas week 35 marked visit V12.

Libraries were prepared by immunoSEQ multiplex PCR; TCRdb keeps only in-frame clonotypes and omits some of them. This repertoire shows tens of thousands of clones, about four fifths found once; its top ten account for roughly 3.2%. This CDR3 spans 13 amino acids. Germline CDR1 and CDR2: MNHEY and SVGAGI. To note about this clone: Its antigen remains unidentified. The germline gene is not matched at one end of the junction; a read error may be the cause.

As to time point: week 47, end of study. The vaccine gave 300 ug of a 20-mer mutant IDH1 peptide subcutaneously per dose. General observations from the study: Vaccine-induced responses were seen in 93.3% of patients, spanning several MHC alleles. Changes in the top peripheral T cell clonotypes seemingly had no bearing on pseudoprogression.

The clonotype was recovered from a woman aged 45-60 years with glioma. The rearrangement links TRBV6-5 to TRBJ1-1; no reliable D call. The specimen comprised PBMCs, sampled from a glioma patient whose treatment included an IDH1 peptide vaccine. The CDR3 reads CASSRGGNSEAFF. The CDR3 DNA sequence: TGTGCCAGCAGCCGGGGAGGTAACAGTGAAGCTTTCTTT.